The next 5 T cell receptor beta chains were all read from a single sample in a study of T cell repertoires in cytomegalovirus infection (dated by TCRdb to the late 2010s). Sequenced on an Illumina HiSeq 1500. The public reads were run again by TCRdb, first through fastp at Q25 and then through MiXCR, and only productive beta chains were kept. A single entry per CDR3 protein holds the most common genes and DNA from its merged rows. In all, the sample holds 200,000 to 300,000 distinct CDR3 sequences, and approximately 9.1% of those were seen once. The top ten clonotypes cover over 12% of the sample. Sequenced input: PBMCs. These receptors were collected from a human donor in good health (CMV status not recorded). Some clones in this sample may be carry-over from other donors' samples.

This clonotype was detected only a few times. The CDR3 coding sequence is TGTGCCACCCACAAAGGGGGGGGGCCCTACAATGAGCAGTTCTTC. It codes for CATHKGGGPYNEQFF. The chain has TRBV5-3 and TRBJ2-1, with TRBD2 as a possible D gene (7 bases). Being an ORF, TRBV5-3 has a function that is uncertain. V was clipped by 9 bases and J by 2 bases, with 18 bases between them. The CDR3 runs 15 residues.

At least ten counts were recorded for this clonotype. The chain combines TRBV19 with TRBJ2-5; 7 bases are shared with TRBD2. The V and J ends lost 6 bases and 1 base, in that order; junction bases with no gene match: 14. The CDR3 sequence is 17 residues long. Germline CDR1 reads LNHDA; CDR2 reads SQIVND (reference sequence). The CDR3 bases are TGTGCCAGTAGCGGGGGGTCTCAGGCGAAAACCCAAGAGACCCAGTACTTC. Translation gives CASSGGSQAKTQETQYF.

This clonotype was seen ten or more times. The rearrangement uses TRBV12-3 or TRBV12-4 and TRBJ2-1; 8 bases match TRBD2. This CDR3 has 14 residues. The J segment lost 9 bases and the V segment lost 1 base, leaving 5 bases of the junction unmatched. The CDR3 bases are TGTGCCAGCAGTTTAGGCGGGGGGCCGGGTGAGCAGTTCTTC. Protein sequence: CASSLGGGPGEQFF.

This clonotype was counted at least ten times. The J gene is TRBJ2-7, the V gene TRBV7-2; no clear D. Trimming left V 1 base short and J 2 bases short, with 9 bases between. The germline V gene has CDR1 SGHTA and CDR2 FQGNSA. This CDR3 has 14 residues. The CDR3 region has the DNA TGTGCCAGCAGCTTAGGGCGGCCCGCCTACGAGCAGTACTTC. It translates to CASSLGRPAYEQYF.

This clonotype was counted between two and nine times. V gene TRBV5-1 combines with J gene TRBJ2-1; perhaps TRBD2 as D (6 bases). Per the germline V gene, CDR1 is SGHRS and CDR2 is YFSETQ. V lost 6 bases and J 4 bases, leaving 14 bases between the germline ends. The CDR3 spans 14 residues. The CDR3 coding sequence is TGCGCCAGCACCCCGGGGGTGGGATACAATGAGCAGTTCTTC. It codes for CASTPGVGYNEQFF.